Detailed here is one TCR beta chain. Its antigen is not known. TCRdb re-analysed the 5' RACE reads in MiXCR, keeping a single row per CDR3 protein. The data contain 200,000 to 250,000 distinct CDR3 sequences, approximately 7.1% of them singletons. V shed 8 bases and J 7 bases; nucleotides not matched to a gene: 2. The CDR3 is made up of 10 amino acids. CDR1 and CDR2 from the germline V gene are MNHNY and SVGAGI (reference sequence). This specimen belongs to a study of identical twins. General study points: It was cross-sectional statistical analysis, not following the same donors, that the conclusions relied on.

The data also belong to a second study, concerning T cells expressing NK-cell markers. That work adds: Repertoires of TCR beta were obtained from T cells sorted as CD3+CD56+NKG2C+, CD3+CD56+NKG2C- and CD3+CD56-NKG2C+. One of eight sequenced donors was HCMV-seronegative; the other seven were seropositive. Certain NKG2C+ T cell clones were expanded, and their HCMV specificity remained unclear.

The rearrangement uses TRBV6-6 and TRBJ2-7, with 7 nucleotides matching TRBD2. Input material: CD8+ T cells sorted from blood. This receptor was obtained from a woman aged 18-35 years in good health. CDR3 residues: CASGGGEQYF. Written as DNA, the CDR3 is TGTGCCAGCGGGGGGGGGGAGCAGTACTTC.